The next 9 T cell receptor beta chains were all read from a single sample in a study of blood T cell repertoires in COVID-19 (dated by TCRdb to 2020 to 2021). Library preparation was by the immunoSEQ multiplex PCR assay. The source is immuneACCESS, and TCRdb retained only in-frame sequences with V and J called. Part of the clones is not carried over; for the studies checked, unresolved V genes explain less than half of this, and the remainder is unexplained. The sample includes some 54,000 clones, with more than 90% observed a single time. The top ten constitute 2% to 2.5% of the sample. What was sequenced was peripheral blood. Receptors were obtained from a man between 60 and 70 years old with acute or convalescent COVID-19.

The genes are TRBV12-3 or TRBV12-4 and TRBJ2-7, with a tentative D call TRBD1 (5 bases). Trimming removed 3 bases at V and 3 bases at J, with 9 bases between. The CDR3 covers 13 residues. The CDR3 DNA sequence: TGTGCCAGCAGTTTGGTGACAGTCTACGAGCAGTACTTC. It is translated as CASSLVTVYEQYF.

The rearrangement uses TRBV5-1 and TRBJ2-2; 10 bases map to TRBD2. The germline gives CDR1 SGHRS, CDR2 YFSETQ. Trimming at V came to 4 bases and at J to 5 bases, leaving 14 bases not matched to a gene. CDR3 length: 18 amino acids. Written as DNA, the CDR3 is TGCGCCAGCAGCCCCGCTATGCTAGCGGGAGTAAGAACCGGGGAGCTGTTTTTT. Translation gives CASSPAMLAGVRTGELFF. Supplemented by reference TRBV5-1 and TRBJ2-2, the full variable domain reads KAGVTQTPRYLIKTRGQQVTLSCSPISGHRSVSWYQQTPGQGLQFLFEYFSETQRNKGNFPGRFSGRQFSNSRSEMNVSTLELGDSALYLCASSPAMLAGVRTGELFFGEGSRLTVL.

The chain employs TRBV19 and TRBJ1-6, with D uncertain. Per the germline V gene, CDR1 is LNHDA and CDR2 is SQIVND (reference sequence). This CDR3 has 17 amino acids. Between the trimmed V and J ends, which lost 3 bases and 4 bases, there was a span of 16 bases. The DNA for the CDR3 is TGTGCCAGTAGTATCGGTGGCGGGTCTCGGTATAATTCACCCCTCCACTTT. It translates to CASSIGGGSRYNSPLHF.

The chain couples TRBV15 to TRBJ1-5, with 12 positions matching TRBD1. V lost 0 bases and J lost 8; bases outside the gene matches: 5. The length of the CDR3 is 16 residues. Germline V CDR1 and CDR2: LNHNV, YYDKDF (reference sequence). The CDR3 region has the DNA TGTGCCACCAGCAGAGATAGGGGACAGGGGGCTGAGCCCCAGCATTTT. Encoded protein: CATSRDRGQGAEPQHF.

The chain has TRBV28 and TRBJ1-5; TRBD1 might be the D (6 bases). Germline loops: CDR1 MDHEN, CDR2 SYDVKM. The CDR3 has 13 residues. Trimming took off 6 bases at V and 7 bases at J, with 13 bases between the two ends. The CDR3 is CASSQGSGQPQHF. As DNA, the CDR3 is TGTGCCAGCAGCCAGGGGTCAGGACAGCCCCAGCATTTT.

This chain connects TRBV7-2 to TRBJ2-5; 8 bases line up with TRBD1. The CDR3 sequence is 14 residues long. Germline assignment: CDR1 SGHTA and CDR2 FQGNSA. With V trimmed by 5 bases and J by 3 bases, 5 bases remained unmatched. CDR3 sequence reads: CASSGQGQEETQYF. The CDR3 DNA is TGTGCCAGCAGCGGACAGGGCCAGGAAGAGACCCAGTACTTC.

This chain links TRBV12-5 with TRBJ1-5; 11 positions match TRBD1. This CDR3 region has 17 residues. V was clipped by 0 bases and J by 4 bases; unmatched bases: 5. CDR1 and CDR2 (germline): LGHNT, FRNRAP. The CDR3 DNA reads TGTGCTAGTGGTTTGGTCGGGGGACAGGGGGATAATCAGCCCCAGCATTTT. Its protein product is CASGLVGGQGDNQPQHF. Full variable domain (remainder filled in from reference TRBV12-5 and TRBJ1-5): DARVTQTPRHKVTEMGQEVTMRCQPILGHNTVFWYRQTMMQGLELLAYFRNRAPLDDSGMPKDRFSAEMPDATLATLKIQPSEPRDSAVYFCASGLVGGQGDNQPQHFGDGTRLSIL.

The chain links TRBV28 to TRBJ1-2; 12 bases are a match to TRBD1. Per germline, CDR1 MDHEN and CDR2 SYDVKM. J lost 2 bases, V lost 6 bases, and 7 bases had no gene match. This CDR3 spans 16 amino acids. CDR3 region: CASSRPGQGANYGYTF. The CDR3 bases are TGTGCCAGCAGCCGACCGGGACAGGGGGCGAACTATGGCTACACCTTC.

The chain joins TRBV7-2 to TRBJ2-6, with 9 bases that match TRBD1. Looked up from germline, CDR1 is SGHTA and CDR2 is FQGNSA. J gave up 1 base and V 4 bases, and 5 bases lay outside the gene matches. This CDR3 contains 17 residues. The DNA for the CDR3 is TGTGCCAGCAGCTCGGGACAGGGTGGATCTGGGGCCAACGTCCTGACTTTC. Its translation: CASSSGQGGSGANVLTF.